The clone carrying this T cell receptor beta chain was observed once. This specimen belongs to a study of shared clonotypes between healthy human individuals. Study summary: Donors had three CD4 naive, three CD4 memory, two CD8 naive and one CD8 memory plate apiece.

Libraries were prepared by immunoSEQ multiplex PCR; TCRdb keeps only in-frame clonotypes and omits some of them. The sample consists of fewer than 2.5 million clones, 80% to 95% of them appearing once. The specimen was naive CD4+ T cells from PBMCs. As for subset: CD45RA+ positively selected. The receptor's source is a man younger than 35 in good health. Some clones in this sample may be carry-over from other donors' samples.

The CDR3: CASSMGSSGALDEQFF. In DNA form, the CDR3 reads TGCGCCAGCAGCATGGGGAGCTCAGGGGCCCTCGATGAGCAGTTCTTC. The chain carries TRBV5-1 and TRBJ2-1; TRBD1 is a possible D gene (6 bases). Germline loops: CDR1 SGHRS, CDR2 YFSETQ. This CDR3 is built from 16 residues. V was shortened by 4 bases and J by 8 bases, with 22 bases between the two germline ends.